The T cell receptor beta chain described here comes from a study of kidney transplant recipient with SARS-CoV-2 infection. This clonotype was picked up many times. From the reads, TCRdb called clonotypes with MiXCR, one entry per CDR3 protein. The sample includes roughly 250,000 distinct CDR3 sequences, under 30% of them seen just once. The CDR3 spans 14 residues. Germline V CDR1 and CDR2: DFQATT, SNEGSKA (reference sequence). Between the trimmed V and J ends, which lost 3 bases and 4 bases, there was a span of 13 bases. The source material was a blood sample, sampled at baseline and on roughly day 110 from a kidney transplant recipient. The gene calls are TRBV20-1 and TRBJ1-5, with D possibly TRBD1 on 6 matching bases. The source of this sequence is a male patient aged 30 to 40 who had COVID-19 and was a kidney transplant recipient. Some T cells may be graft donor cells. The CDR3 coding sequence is TGCAGTGCTAGCCAGGACAGTTTTAATCAGCCCCAGCATTTT. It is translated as CSASQDSFNQPQHF.